The clone carrying this T cell receptor (beta chain) was picked up many times. The data are from a study of HIV-infected patients and healthy controls. CDR1 is MNHEY, CDR2 SVGAGI, per germline. The CDR3 runs 13 residues. V lost 6 bases to trimming and J lost 8 bases, with 16 bases between them. TCRdb processed the 5' RACE reads anew with MiXCR; each CDR3 protein has one entry. Among 50,000 to 80,000 distinct CDR3 sequences listed, 15% to 20% were seen once. The sample comprised CD4+ T cells from blood. The source of this sequence is a human donor in good health. V and J are TRBV6-5 and TRBJ1-1, with D possibly TRBD1 on 6 matching bases. CDR3 nucleotide sequence: TGTGCCAGCAGGGGGTCGGGGGCTTCAGAAGCTTTCTTT. Protein product: CASRGSGASEAFF.